Sequencing of this T cell receptor (beta chain) was carried out in a study of T-cell memory formation after mild COVID-19. Study as a whole: Clusters of TCRs were largely donor specific.

Germline V gives CDR1 LGHDT, CDR2 YNNKEL (reference sequence). The CDR3 is 17 amino acids. The junction had 10 bases not matched to a gene; V was cut back by 4 bases and J by 1 base. Study-wide results and caveats: Contracting clones from day 15 to 85 showed balanced CD4/CD8; later expanders favored CD4+. A second wave of clones peaked on day 37, and their SARS-CoV-2 specificity went unconfirmed.

This clonotype appeared a single time. Its antigen is not identified. Constant-segment primers served in 5'RACE that generated TCR alpha and TCR beta cDNA libraries bearing sample barcodes and UMIs. Each CDR3 protein is one row after TCRdb ran MiXCR on the 5' RACE reads. The top ten hold around 8.4% of the sample, which has about 440,000 distinct CDR3 sequences, about 20% seen once. Input material: PBMCs or a T cell subset sorted from them (not recorded which). The TCR sequence derives from an adult woman who had mild COVID-19 (a few samples of this study predate the infection). Cell type and time point are not known. The rearrangement links TRBV3-1 to TRBJ2-5, with 9 bases aligning to TRBD1. This CDR3 is CASSRGTGTPFQETQYF. For the CDR3, the DNA is TGTGCCAGCAGCCGGGGGACAGGGACCCCTTTCCAAGAGACCCAGTACTTC.